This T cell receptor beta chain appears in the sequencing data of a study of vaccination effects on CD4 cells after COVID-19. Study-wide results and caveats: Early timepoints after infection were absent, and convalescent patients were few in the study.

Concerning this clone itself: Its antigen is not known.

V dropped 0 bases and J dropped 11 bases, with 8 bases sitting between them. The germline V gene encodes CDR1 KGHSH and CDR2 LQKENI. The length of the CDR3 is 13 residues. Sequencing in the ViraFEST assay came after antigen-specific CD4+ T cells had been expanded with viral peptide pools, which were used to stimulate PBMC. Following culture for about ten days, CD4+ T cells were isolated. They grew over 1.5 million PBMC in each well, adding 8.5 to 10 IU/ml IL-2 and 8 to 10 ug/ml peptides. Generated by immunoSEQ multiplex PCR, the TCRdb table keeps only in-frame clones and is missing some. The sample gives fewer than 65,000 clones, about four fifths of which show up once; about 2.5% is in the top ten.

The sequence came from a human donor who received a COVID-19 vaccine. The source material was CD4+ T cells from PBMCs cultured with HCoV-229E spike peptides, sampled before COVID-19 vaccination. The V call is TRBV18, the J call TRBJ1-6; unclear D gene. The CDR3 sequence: CASSPPSKAPLHF. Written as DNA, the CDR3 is TGTGCCAGCTCACCACCCTCCAAAGCACCCCTCCACTTT.